This T cell receptor (beta chain) was retrieved from a study of cytomegalovirus exposure and HLA in healthy donors. Both 60 Vbeta primers and 13 Jbeta primers went into the PCR. Produced via immunoSEQ multiplex PCR; TCRdb's table is partial and in-frame only. The sample includes some 160,000 clones, 65% to 80% of them seen just once. Trimming removed 4 bases from V and 3 bases from J; junction bases left unmatched: 9. CDR3 length: 16 amino acids. Per the germline V gene, CDR1 is SGHRS and CDR2 is YFSETQ. The sample holds one count of this clone. The chain employs TRBV5-1 and TRBJ2-7, with 11 bases identical to TRBD2. The material sequenced was PBMCs. The clonotype comes from a woman between 40 and 55 years old in good health and CMV-seropositive. CDR3: CASSKPSSGGIYEQYF. The CDR3 region has the DNA TGCGCCAGCAGCAAACCTTCTAGCGGGGGGATCTACGAGCAGTACTTC.